What follows is one T cell receptor beta chain and its context. The CDR3 contains 16 residues. Germline V gene sequence: CDR1 LNHNV, CDR2 YYDKDF (reference sequence). Trimming stripped 0 bases from V and 0 bases from J, with 11 bases between. PCR primers comprised 60 Vbeta and 13 Jbeta primers. Profiling relied on immunoSEQ multiplex PCR, and the TCRdb table lists in-frame clones only, not all of them. In the table there are about 130,000 clones, roughly 80% of which are singletons. The sample belongs to a study of cytomegalovirus exposure and HLA in healthy donors. The material sequenced was PBMCs. This chain links TRBV15 with TRBJ1-1; D not resolved. The receptor was derived from a male donor in good health and CMV-seronegative. The CDR3 region is CATSRDWEKMNTEAFF. The CDR3 nucleotides read TGTGCCACCAGCAGAGATTGGGAGAAAATGAACACTGAAGCTTTCTTT.